A selection of T cell receptor beta chains follows, all from one sample in a study of PD-1 blockade in classical Hodgkin lymphoma. Some clones are missing from TCRdb's copy, which holds only in-frame ones; the method was immunoSEQ multiplex PCR. The top ten clones hold 20% to 30% of a sample with roughly 13,000 clones, roughly 80% of them seen once. Sample: peripheral blood mononuclear cells (PBMCs), taken at baseline. The receptors were sampled from a human donor with classical Hodgkin lymphoma. The CDR3 runs from the conserved cysteine through the conserved F or W. The order of the fields is CDR3 protein, CDR3 DNA, J gene, clone size, D gene, V gene. A D gene is named only where the DNA matches it firmly. Size values are once, few and many counts, or a class for expanded clones, and some rows have none.

CDR3 protein: CAWSVSSGVSSGANVLTF
CDR3 DNA: TGTGCCTGGAGTGTGTCTAGCGGGGTTAGCTCTGGGGCCAACGTCCTGACTTTC
J gene: TRBJ2-6
clone size: NA
D gene: TRBD2
V gene: TRBV30

CDR3 protein: CASGIGLAYGYTF
CDR3 DNA: TGTGCCAGTGGTATCGGTCTCGCTTATGGCTACACCTTC
J gene: TRBJ1-2
clone size: NA
D gene: NA
V gene: TRBV19

CDR3 protein: CAWSATLTEAFF
CDR3 DNA: TGTGCCTGGAGTGCGACACTCACTGAAGCTTTCTTT
J gene: TRBJ1-1
clone size: NA
D gene: NA
V gene: TRBV30

CDR3 protein: CASSARVGLAGANEQFF
CDR3 DNA: TGTGCCAGCAGCGCGAGGGTCGGACTAGCGGGAGCTAATGAGCAGTTCTTC
J gene: TRBJ2-1
clone size: NA
D gene: TRBD2
V gene: TRBV27

CDR3 protein: CASSLDGRRRQETQYF
CDR3 DNA: TGCGCCAGCAGCTTGGACGGGAGAAGGCGCCAAGAGACCCAGTACTTC
J gene: TRBJ2-5
clone size: NA
D gene: NA
V gene: TRBV5-1

CDR3 protein: CASSPGFSGSSYNEQFF
CDR3 DNA: TGTGCCAGCTCACCAGGGTTTAGCGGGAGCTCCTACAATGAGCAGTTCTTC
J gene: TRBJ2-1
clone size: once
D gene: TRBD2
V gene: TRBV18

CDR3 protein: CASSLASGGELFF
CDR3 DNA: TGTGCCAGCAGCTTGGCCTCTGGCGGGGAGCTGTTTTTT
J gene: TRBJ2-2
clone size: NA
D gene: NA
V gene: TRBV5-6

CDR3 protein: CASSQVERGANTGELFF
CDR3 DNA: TGCGCCAGCAGCCAAGTTGAGCGGGGGGCGAACACCGGGGAGCTGTTTTTT
J gene: TRBJ2-2
clone size: NA
D gene: TRBD2
V gene: TRBV4-1

CDR3 protein: CASSTGQGNTGELFF
CDR3 DNA: TGTGCCAGCAGCACGGGACAGGGAAACACCGGGGAGCTGTTTTTT
J gene: TRBJ2-2
clone size: NA
D gene: TRBD1
V gene: TRBV11-2

CDR3 protein: CAITQTSGGYNEQFF
CDR3 DNA: TGTGCCATCACCCAGACTAGCGGGGGCTACAATGAGCAGTTCTTC
J gene: TRBJ2-1
clone size: few
D gene: TRBD2
V gene: TRBV10-3